Listed below are T cell receptor beta chains from one sample, sequenced in a study of cytomegalovirus exposure and HLA in healthy donors. TCRdb's copy holds only in-frame clones and misses some; the assay was immunoSEQ multiplex PCR. Among about 90,000 clones, 67% were seen once, and the ten largest hold around 2.3%. Sequencing was done on a sample of PBMCs. The receptors come from a man between 25 and 39 years old in good health and CMV-seronegative. Each CDR3 is given without its conserved first and last residue.

CDR3 protein	V gene	J gene
ASSVGTSGVTDTQY	TRBV19	TRBJ2-3
ASSLELAAHNEQF	TRBV5-1	TRBJ2-1
ASSLGRTGNTEAF	TRBV7-9	TRBJ1-1
ASSLFPHSRGTYEQY	TRBV7-8	TRBJ2-7
ASSLGVDIF	TRBV7-2	TRBJ1-1
ASSSPGVRALSYEQY	TRBV28	TRBJ2-7
ASRPGGRPNQPQH	TRBV5-6	TRBJ1-5
ASSGPQGGDYGYT	TRBV6-1	TRBJ1-2
AWSPRGGPETQY	TRBV30	TRBJ2-5
ASSASPGQANSPLH	TRBV9	TRBJ1-6
ASSPSTGGWSQY	TRBV9	TRBJ2-5
ASSEQWGPGNTIY	TRBV5-4	TRBJ1-3
ASRTTRGGTDTQY	TRBV2	TRBJ2-3
ASGLGDRGRPQH	TRBV12-5	TRBJ1-5
ASSLSPGYRYEQY	TRBV27	TRBJ2-7
ASRGTVVTGELF	TRBV5-1	TRBJ2-2
ASSPQDYGYT	TRBV7-9	TRBJ1-2
ASSLKTPGNTIY	TRBV13	TRBJ1-3
AWSALAGGSEQF	TRBV30	TRBJ2-1
ASSYPNTGKSGELF	TRBV6-6	TRBJ2-2